The clone carrying this T cell receptor (beta chain) has only a few counts. The data belong to a study of T cell responses to AZD1222 COVID-19 vaccine. The protocol was immunoSEQ multiplex PCR, while the TCRdb copy is restricted to in-frame clones and leaves out a portion. This sample has roughly 120,000 clones, with approximately 89% found just once. Germline CDR1 is SNHLY and CDR2 is FYNNEI. The V and J ends lost 8 bases and 1 base respectively, with 14 bases between them. The CDR3 consists of 15 residues. This TCR came from an adult who received the AZD1222 COVID-19 vaccine. Here the sequenced sample was peripheral blood, taken 28 days after the second AZD1222 dose. The chain recombines TRBV2 with TRBJ2-2; D is tentatively TRBD1 or TRBD2 (5 bases each). CDR3 nucleotide sequence: TGTGCCAGCGGGGACGTAGGACAGAACACCGGGGAGCTGTTTTTT. The encoded protein is CASGDVGQNTGELFF.